Each of the 14 T cell receptor beta chains below was sequenced from the same sample in a study of read filtering for tumor transcriptome and immune sequencing. From approximately 430 ng of RNA, a library with molecular barcoded alpha/delta and beta/gamma adaptors was made. TCRdb re-called the reads with MiXCR, one entry per CDR3 protein. The table lists over 25,000 distinct CDR3 sequences, roughly 14% of them singletons. What was sequenced was a population of CD138-negative cells sorted from bone marrow. These receptor sequences come from a donor at least 40 years old with multiple myeloma.

This clonotype was seen ten or more times. The rearrangement uses TRBV20-1 and TRBJ1-6, with D perhaps matching TRBD1 (6 bases). This CDR3 spans 14 amino acids. Germline lookup yields CDR1 DFQATT and CDR2 SNEGSKA (reference sequence). Trimming stripped 3 bases from V and 7 bases from J, with 13 bases between. The CDR3 loop is CSASPQGVNSPLHF. CDR3 sequence (DNA): TGCAGTGCTAGTCCACAGGGAGTGAATTCACCCCTCCACTTT.

This clonotype has ten or more counts. The V and J genes are TRBV12-3 or TRBV12-4 and TRBJ2-5, with D tentatively TRBD2 (5 bases). The CDR3 extends over 12 amino acids. Trimming cost V 6 bases and J 4 bases, with 9 bases left between them. CDR3 sequence: CASRTTIETQYF. DNA of the CDR3: TGTGCCAGCAGGACTACGATAGAGACCCAGTACTTC.

Ten or more counts support this clonotype. The chain recombines TRBV30 with TRBJ2-1; 11 bases are a match to TRBD1. This CDR3 comprises 16 residues. CDR1 and CDR2 (germline): GTSNPN, SVGIG (reference sequence). V shed 0 bases, J shed 10 bases, and the junction held 11 bases outside the gene matches. CDR3 DNA: TGTGCCTGGAGTGTCGGACAGGGGGCGCTGATATGGGAGCAGTTCTTC. Its translation is CAWSVGQGALIWEQFF.

This clonotype has a count of ten or more. V is TRBV18 and J is TRBJ2-1, with 7 bases identical to TRBD1. The CDR3 sequence is 15 residues long. Germline loops: CDR1 KGHSH, CDR2 LQKENI. V trimming: 2 bases; J trimming: 5 bases; junction bases outside the gene matches: 6. The CDR3 region has the DNA TGTGCCAGCTCACCAACGCAGGGGGTAAACAATGAGCAGTTCTTC. It is translated as CASSPTQGVNNEQFF. Drawing the rest from reference TRBV18 and TRBJ2-1, the complete variable domain is NAGVMQNPRHLVRRRGQEARLRCSPMKGHSHVYWYRQLPEEGLKFMVYLQKENIIDESGMPKERFSAEFPKEGPSILRIQQVVRGDSAAYFCASSPTQGVNNEQFFGPGTRLTVL.

Concerning this clonotype itself: A read error is possible here, since a much larger clone lies one base away. The rearrangement joins TRBV19 to TRBJ1-4; the D is unclear. Germline CDR1 and CDR2: LNHDA and SQIVND (reference sequence). V gave up 9 bases and J gave up 10 bases, with 15 bases separating them. The CDR3 has 12 residues. The CDR3 loop reads CASLVSESKLFF. The CDR3 DNA follows: TGTGCCAGCCTGGTTTCAGAATCAAAACTGTTTTTT.

There are a few counts of this clonotype. The V and J genes are TRBV11-2 and TRBJ2-3; 8 bases are shared with TRBD2. V shed 1 base and J 0 bases; nucleotides not matched to a gene: 3. This CDR3 has 16 amino acids. The germline V gene encodes CDR1 SGHAT and CDR2 FQNNGV. DNA for the CDR3: TGTGCCAGCAGCTTAGGACTAGCGTACAGCACAGATACGCAGTATTTT. It codes for CASSLGLAYSTDTQYF.

This clonotype appeared many times. This chain links TRBV2 with TRBJ2-7; no definite D call. V was clipped by 6 bases and J by 4 bases, with 4 bases between them. This CDR3 is built from 10 residues. The germline V gene has CDR1 SNHLY and CDR2 FYNNEI. CDR3 bases: TGTGCCAGCAGCCATTACGAGCAGTACTTC. It translates to CASSHYEQYF.

This clonotype was seen only a few times. The CDR3 nucleotides read TGTGCCAGCTCACTACAGTCTCCGAGGAACGAGCAGTACTTC. It specifies CASSLQSPRNEQYF. The chain combines TRBV18 with TRBJ2-7, with D uncertain. Germline CDR1 KGHSH, CDR2 LQKENI. V was pared by 4 bases and J by 5 bases, with 15 bases between. The CDR3 is 14 amino acids.

This clonotype appeared many times. The chain employs TRBV7-6 and TRBJ2-7; D is ambiguous. Germline V gene lookup returns CDR1 SGHVS and CDR2 FNYEAQ. The CDR3 is 13 residues long. The V gene lost 1 base and the J gene lost 2 bases, with 6 bases spanning the gap. The CDR3 here is CASSLEGTYEQYF. The DNA of the CDR3 is TGTGCCAGCAGCTTAGAGGGCACCTACGAGCAGTACTTC.

This clonotype ranks as medium-sized (0.01 to 0.1%). The V call is TRBV11-1, the J call TRBJ2-3, with a weak D call TRBD2 (5 bases). Trimming removed 7 bases at V and 2 bases at J, with 10 bases between. The CDR3 has 13 residues. The V gene's germline CDR1 is SGHAT and CDR2 FQDESV (reference sequence). CDR3 bases: TGTGCCAGCACCGTAGACTACACAGATACGCAGTATTTT. Translating gives CASTVDYTDTQYF.

This clonotype has at least ten counts. The chain carries TRBV7-2 and TRBJ2-1; TRBD2 matches 7 bases. The V gene's germline CDR1 is SGHTA and CDR2 FQGNSA. Trimming at V came to 2 bases and at J to 7 bases, leaving 8 bases not matched to a gene. CDR3 length: 15 residues. This CDR3 is CASSLMAGVGNEQFF. The CDR3 nucleotides are TGTGCCAGCAGCTTAATGGCGGGAGTTGGGAATGAGCAGTTCTTC.

This clonotype was counted at least ten times. This chain joins TRBV28 and TRBJ1-4, with TRBD1 as a possible D gene (5 bases). The CDR3 length is 15 residues. The V gene's germline CDR1 is MDHEN and CDR2 SYDVKM. The V end lost 5 bases, the J end lost 3 bases, and 13 bases lay between the germline ends. The CDR3 spells CASSPPGLPNEKLFF. CDR3 nucleotide sequence: TGTGCCAGCAGTCCTCCGGGACTGCCTAATGAAAAACTGTTTTTT.

This clonotype was counted at least ten times. V gene TRBV7-2 combines with J gene TRBJ2-2, with a weak D call TRBD2 (7 bases). Looked up from germline, CDR1 is SGHTA and CDR2 is FQGNSA. Trimming took off 5 bases at V and 0 bases at J, with 10 bases between the two ends. This CDR3 region has 15 residues. CDR3 residues: CASSIGGANTGELFF. The DNA for the CDR3 is TGTGCCAGCAGCATAGGGGGGGCGAACACCGGGGAGCTGTTTTTT.

This clonotype came up many times. This chain connects TRBV6-5 to TRBJ2-7, with D perhaps assigned TRBD1 or TRBD2 (5 bases each). Germline CDR1 is MNHEY and CDR2 is SVGAGI. CDR3 length: 13 amino acids. V lost 10 bases and J 0 bases, leaving 13 bases between the germline ends. CDR3 loop: CATSGTISYEQYF. CDR3 coding DNA: TGTGCCACCTCCGGGACCATCTCCTACGAGCAGTACTTC.